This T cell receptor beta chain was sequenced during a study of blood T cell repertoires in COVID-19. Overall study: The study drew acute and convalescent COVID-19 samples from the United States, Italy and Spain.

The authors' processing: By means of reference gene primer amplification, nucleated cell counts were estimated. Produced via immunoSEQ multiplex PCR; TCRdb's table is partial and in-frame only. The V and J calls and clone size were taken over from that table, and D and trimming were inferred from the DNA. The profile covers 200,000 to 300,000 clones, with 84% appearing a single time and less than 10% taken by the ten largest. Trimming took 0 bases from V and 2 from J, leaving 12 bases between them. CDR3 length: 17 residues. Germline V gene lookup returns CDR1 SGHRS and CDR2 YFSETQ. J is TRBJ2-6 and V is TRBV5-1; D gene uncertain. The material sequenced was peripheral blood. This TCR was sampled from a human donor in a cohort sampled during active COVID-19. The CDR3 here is CASSLGPPGPGANVLTF. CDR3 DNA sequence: TGCGCCAGCAGCTTGGGGCCCCCGGGTCCTGGGGCCAACGTCCTGACTTTC. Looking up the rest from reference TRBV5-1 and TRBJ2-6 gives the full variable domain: KAGVTQTPRYLIKTRGQQVTLSCSPISGHRSVSWYQQTPGQGLQFLFEYFSETQRNKGNFPGRFSGRQFSNSRSEMNVSTLELGDSALYLCASSLGPPGPGANVLTFGAGSRLTVL.